The clone carrying this T cell receptor beta chain is medium-sized (0.01 to 0.1%) in the sample. Its antigen is still unknown. This entry is derived from a study of human T cells and chemical hapten exposure. Study-wide results and caveats: After DPC sensitization, TCRs above 1 in 1000 frequency showed no change. Against controls, expanded TCRs gave rise to significantly more large CDR3 similarity clusters.

The library attached unique molecular identifiers to individual cDNA molecules. TCRdb re-analysed the RACE reads in MiXCR, keeping a single row per CDR3 protein. Among about 49,000 distinct CDR3 sequences listed, roughly 9.5% were seen once. V gave up 6 bases and J gave up 0 bases; unmatched junction bases: 9. The CDR3 consists of 16 residues. Per the germline V gene, CDR1 is DFQATT and CDR2 is SNEGSKA (reference sequence). The time point here: patch test 1, 2 weeks after DPC sensitization. Treatment noted: therapeutic diphenylcyclopropenone sensitization with weekly scalp DPC. It was from unfractionated whole blood that total RNA was extracted.

The sample was whole blood, taken in connection with sensitization to the hapten diphenylcyclopropenone (DPC). This clonotype was sampled from a woman aged 50 to 60 with alopecia areata. Some clones in this sample may be carry-over from other donors' samples. This sequence joins TRBV20-1 and TRBJ2-1, with 9 bases aligning to TRBD1. The CDR3 DNA sequence: TGCAGTGCCGTCGACAGGGGGGACAGCTCCTACAATGAGCAGTTCTTC. This codes for CSAVDRGDSSYNEQFF.